This entry lists 26 T cell receptor beta chains sequenced from one sample in a study of technical replicates of blood from a few donors. Assay used: immunoSEQ multiplex PCR; TCRdb lists only in-frame clones, some missing. Of around 78,000 clones listed, 94% are singletons. Sequenced material: T cells isolated from PBMCs. Source of these receptors: a human donor in good health.

The chain couples TRBV6-6 to TRBJ2-5, with a weak D call TRBD2 (6 bases). Trimming pared 2 bases from V and 5 bases from J, leaving 15 bases between. The CDR3 has 15 amino acids. The germline V gene has CDR1 MNHNY and CDR2 SVGAGI (reference sequence). CDR3 amino acids: CASSYDGPRGETQYF. The CDR3 DNA follows: TGTGCCAGCAGTTACGATGGGCCCCGGGGGGAGACCCAGTACTTC.

This sequence joins TRBV7-6 and TRBJ2-1, with TRBD2 matching 9 bases. Germline CDR1 is SGHVS and CDR2 is FNYEAQ. V shed 0 bases and J 7 bases; nucleotides not matched to a gene: 13. CDR3 size: 18 residues. The CDR3 DNA is TGTGCCAGCAGCTTAGCGCCGCGGGAGGGCCTCTTGGGTAATGAGCAGTTCTTC. Translation gives CASSLAPREGLLGNEQFF.

The chain uses TRBV7-6 and TRBJ1-6, with D hard to call. The CDR3 runs 14 residues. Germline loops: CDR1 SGHVS, CDR2 FNYEAQ. Deletions cut 5 bases from V and 8 bases from J, with 13 bases between. CDR3 DNA: TGTGCCAGCAGCCAACAGATTTTTGATTCACCCCTCCACTTT. This encodes CASSQQIFDSPLHF.

V and J are TRBV11-2 and TRBJ2-1, with 8 bases aligning to TRBD2. CDR1 is SGHAT, CDR2 FQNNGV, per germline. This CDR3 is 12 amino acids long. Germline trimming cut 6 bases from V and 11 bases from J; bases unmatched to any gene: 6. The CDR3 sequence is CASSRAGEKQFF. The CDR3 DNA reads TGTGCCAGCAGTCGAGCGGGGGAGAAGCAGTTCTTC.

The chain uses TRBV19 and TRBJ1-5; D is unclear. The CDR3 loop spans 15 amino acids. Germline V gene lookup returns CDR1 LNHDA and CDR2 SQIVND (reference sequence). The V gene lost 7 bases and the J gene lost 0 bases, with 13 bases spanning the gap. The CDR3 DNA reads TGTGCCAGTACCCTCGGGATTTCTAGCAATCAGCCCCAGCATTTT. It specifies CASTLGISSNQPQHF.

This chain links TRBV11-3 with TRBJ2-1; the D gene is possibly TRBD2 (5 bases). V lost 1 base to trimming and J lost 8 bases, with 18 bases between them. CDR1 and CDR2 (germline): SGHNT, YENEEA. The CDR3 contains 16 residues. The CDR3 region is CASSLGAARGKDEQFF. Written as DNA, the CDR3 is TGTGCCAGCAGCTTAGGAGCGGCTAGAGGGAAGGATGAGCAGTTCTTC.

This chain uses TRBV7-9 with TRBJ1-5; 8 bases match TRBD1. Per germline, CDR1 SEHNR and CDR2 FQNEAQ (reference sequence). V lost 5 bases to trimming and J lost 2 bases; unmatched junction nucleotides: 2. The CDR3 runs to 14 residues. CDR3 region: CASSDRGGNQPQHF. In nucleotides, the CDR3 is TGTGCCAGCAGCGACAGGGGAGGCAATCAGCCCCAGCATTTT.

This chain links TRBV27 with TRBJ2-1, with D perhaps TRBD1 (5 bases). CDR3 length: 14 amino acids. The germline CDR1 and CDR2 sequences are MNHEY and SMNVEV (reference sequence). V lost 10 bases and J lost 5, with 18 bases in between. CDR3 region: CATFDPQDNNEQFF. The CDR3 region has the DNA TGTGCCACCTTTGACCCCCAGGACAACAATGAGCAGTTCTTC.

This rearrangement joins TRBV11-2 to TRBJ1-6, with a tentative D call TRBD1 (5 bases). V lost 0 bases, J lost 7 bases, and 19 bases lay in between. The length of the CDR3 is 18 residues. Germline assignment: CDR1 SGHAT and CDR2 FQNNGV. The CDR3 loop reads CASSLDRRVHRWNSPLHF. In nucleotides, the CDR3 is TGTGCCAGCAGCTTAGATAGAAGGGTTCACAGGTGGAATTCACCCCTCCACTTT.

The CDR3 protein is CASCQEGGWNYGYTF. In nucleotides, the CDR3 is TGTGCCAGTTGCCAGGAGGGTGGTTGGAACTATGGCTACACCTTC. The chain uses TRBV6-1 and TRBJ1-2, with D unclear. Trimming removed 9 bases from V and 2 bases from J, with 19 bases in between. The CDR3 consists of 15 residues. Germline lookup yields CDR1 MNHNS and CDR2 SASEGT.

There are a few counts of this clone. The CDR3 protein is CASNIQGNTEAFF. CDR3 in DNA: TGTGCCAGCAATATTCAGGGGAACACTGAAGCTTTCTTT. The chain joins TRBV2 to TRBJ1-1; the D gene is possibly TRBD1 (5 bases). CDR1 SNHLY and CDR2 FYNNEI come from the germline V gene. The CDR3 runs 13 residues. With 7 bases removed from V and 1 base from J, the gap between germline ends came to 10 bases.

This clone was detected only once. V gene TRBV2 combines with J gene TRBJ1-1; D is possibly TRBD1 (5 bases). CDR1 and CDR2 (germline): SNHLY, FYNNEI. The CDR3 contains 12 residues. The CDR3 nucleotides are TGTGCTAGCCTCCCCCTCGACAGTGAAGCTTTCTTT. Translating gives CASLPLDSEAFF.

The J gene is TRBJ1-2, the V gene TRBV18; TRBD1 matches 7 bases. The junction had 2 bases not matched to a gene; V was cut back by 4 bases and J by 3 bases. CDR3 size: 13 residues. Germline V gene sequence: CDR1 KGHSH, CDR2 LQKENI. This CDR3 is CASSRTGDYGYTF. The CDR3, as DNA: TGTGCCAGCTCACGGACAGGAGACTATGGCTACACCTTC.

This chain uses TRBV27 with TRBJ2-1, with 11 bases aligning to TRBD2. V lost 4 bases, J lost 15 bases, and 11 bases stayed unmatched. The CDR3 contains 14 residues. Looked up from germline, CDR1 is MNHEY and CDR2 is SMNVEV (reference sequence). CDR3 loop: CASSSQISGGGPFF. DNA of the CDR3: TGTGCCAGCAGTTCCCAGATTAGCGGGGGGGGTCCGTTCTTC.

This CDR3 reads CASSLGGGGETQYF. The CDR3 nucleotides read TGCGCCAGCAGCTTGGGGGGGGGCGGCGAGACCCAGTACTTC. The V call is TRBV5-1, the J call TRBJ2-5; TRBD2 is a possible D gene (7 bases). Germline-derived CDR1 and CDR2 are SGHRS and YFSETQ. V was cut by 0 bases and J by 5 bases, with 11 bases left in between. The CDR3 is 14 residues long. Looking up the rest from reference TRBV5-1 and TRBJ2-5 gives the full variable domain: KAGVTQTPRYLIKTRGQQVTLSCSPISGHRSVSWYQQTPGQGLQFLFEYFSETQRNKGNFPGRFSGRQFSNSRSEMNVSTLELGDSALYLCASSLGGGGETQYFGPGTRLLVL.

The rearrangement uses TRBV10-2 and TRBJ2-7; D perhaps matches TRBD1 (5 bases). The germline CDR1 and CDR2 sequences are WSHSY and SAAADI. This CDR3 spans 12 amino acids. V was clipped by 8 bases and J by 4 bases, with 12 bases between them. CDR3 in amino acids: CASAAGLYEQYF. The CDR3 region has the DNA TGCGCCAGCGCCGCAGGGCTTTACGAGCAGTACTTC.

V usage is TRBV28 and J usage is TRBJ2-1; TRBD1 agrees at 8 bases. CDR3 length: 16 residues. Germline values: CDR1 MDHEN, CDR2 SYDVKM. Trimming at V came to 2 bases and at J to 4 bases, leaving 7 bases not matched to a gene. The CDR3 reads CASSLITQGAYNEQFF. As DNA, the CDR3 is TGTGCCAGCAGTTTAATTACTCAGGGGGCGTACAATGAGCAGTTCTTC. Full variable domain (missing parts from reference TRBV28 and TRBJ2-1): DVKVTQSSRYLVKRTGEKVFLECVQDMDHENMFWYRQDPGLGLRLIYFSYDVKMKEKGDIPEGYSVSREKKERFSLILESASTNQTSMYLCASSLITQGAYNEQFFGPGTRLTVL.

The V and J genes are TRBV9 and TRBJ2-5; 12 nucleotides align to TRBD1. This CDR3 region has 17 residues. V trimming: 0 bases; J trimming: 5 bases; junction bases outside the gene matches: 8. Germline values: CDR1 SGDLS, CDR2 YYNGEE. The CDR3 loop reads CASSVGLGTGGRETQYF. DNA for the CDR3: TGTGCCAGCAGCGTAGGATTAGGGACAGGGGGCCGGGAGACCCAGTACTTC.

This clone was seen a single time. V usage is TRBV5-1 and J usage is TRBJ2-3, with 8 bases lining up with TRBD2. This CDR3 comprises 15 residues. The trim removed 4 bases at V and 2 bases at J, leaving 6 bases unmatched. Germline V gene data show CDR1 as SGHRS and CDR2 as YFSETQ. The CDR3 sequence is CASSKAGDYTDTQYF. CDR3 nucleotides: TGCGCCAGCAGCAAAGCGGGGGATTACACAGATACGCAGTATTTT.

CDR3: CASSYGTGGENTEAFF. The CDR3 coding sequence is TGTGCCAGCAGTTACGGGACAGGGGGAGAGAACACTGAAGCTTTCTTT. The chain links TRBV6-6 to TRBJ1-1; 11 positions agree with TRBD1. This CDR3 is built from 16 residues. Germline trimming cut 2 bases from V and 1 base from J; bases unmatched to any gene: 3. CDR1 MNHNY and CDR2 SVGAGI come from the germline V gene (reference sequence).

The sample holds one count of this clone. The rearrangement links TRBV13 to TRBJ1-2; D call uncertain. This CDR3 region has 19 residues. The germline V and J ends were trimmed by 1 base and 1 base, with 22 bases remaining between them. Germline V lookup: CDR1 PRHDT, CDR2 FYEKMQ (reference sequence). In DNA form, the CDR3 reads TGTGCCAGCAGCTTAGTGGCGGGCTCTTATAACCACTTTAACTATGGCTACACCTTC. It specifies CASSLVAGSYNHFNYGYTF. Combining the CDR3 with reference TRBV13 and TRBJ1-2 gives the whole variable domain AAGVIQSPRHLIKEKRETATLKCYPIPRHDTVYWYQQGPGQDPQFLISFYEKMQSDKGSIPDRFSAQQFSDYHSELNMSSLELGDSALYFCASSLVAGSYNHFNYGYTFGSGTRLTVV.

V usage is TRBV5-1 and J usage is TRBJ2-1; D is perhaps TRBD2 (6 bases). Trimming cost V 5 bases and J 0 bases, with 12 bases left between them. In germline, CDR1 is SGHRS, CDR2 YFSETQ. CDR3 length: 15 residues. This CDR3 is CASRLGGGSYNEQFF. CDR3 sequence (DNA): TGCGCCAGCAGACTCGGGGGTGGCTCCTACAATGAGCAGTTCTTC.

The chain has TRBV28 and TRBJ2-7; D gene ambiguous. With 3 bases removed from V and 4 bases from J, the gap between germline ends came to 7 bases. The CDR3 covers 12 residues. Germline CDR1 reads MDHEN; CDR2 reads SYDVKM. The CDR3, as DNA: TGTGCCAGCAGTTTGGCCTTGTACGAGCAGTACTTC. Translated: CASSLALYEQYF.

The J gene is TRBJ2-7, the V gene TRBV15, with 10 bases that match TRBD1. V was pared by 5 bases and J by 4 bases, with 5 bases of the junction left unmatched. CDR1 and CDR2 (germline): LNHNV, YYDKDF (reference sequence). The CDR3 totals 14 residues. The CDR3 spells CATSDRDRGYEQYF. In DNA, the CDR3 is TGTGCCACCAGCGACCGGGACAGGGGTTACGAGCAGTACTTC.

The J gene is TRBJ2-3, the V gene TRBV10-3; TRBD2 aligns across 9 bases. This CDR3 is built from 14 residues. V trimming: 6 bases; J trimming: 2 bases; junction bases outside the gene matches: 3. Germline V CDR1 and CDR2: ENHRY, SYGVKD. The CDR3, as DNA: TGTGCCATCAGCACGGGACTAGCCACAGATACGCAGTATTTT. It encodes CAISTGLATDTQYF.

The sample holds one count of this clone. This chain uses TRBV5-4 with TRBJ2-7; a possible D gene is TRBD1 (5 bases). CDR3 length: 13 amino acids. V was clipped by 3 bases and J by 6 bases, with 13 bases between them. The germline V gene encodes CDR1 SGHNT and CDR2 YYREEE (reference sequence). Here the CDR3 reads CASSWGQGFEQYF. The CDR3 DNA reads as TGTGCCAGCAGCTGGGGCCAGGGTTTCGAGCAGTACTTC.